Listed here are 15 T cell receptor beta chains from one sample, sequenced in a study of T cell responses to AZD1222 COVID-19 vaccine. Using immunoSEQ multiplex PCR, the repertoire was profiled, and TCRdb retains in-frame clones only, with some absent. This sample has some 120,000 clones, with under 95% found just once. The sequenced sample was peripheral blood, obtained on day 0 of AZD1222 vaccination. The receptors originated from an adult in good health.

The V gene is TRBV6-1, the J gene TRBJ2-3; 7 nucleotides match TRBD2. This CDR3 region has 14 residues. J lost 2 bases, V lost 1 base, and 0 bases had no gene match. The germline V gene has CDR1 MNHNS and CDR2 SASEGT. CDR3 coding DNA: TGTGCCAGCAGTGAAGGACTAGCCACAGATACGCAGTATTTT. Protein sequence: CASSEGLATDTQYF.

In its sample, this clone was seen once. The chain combines TRBV18 with TRBJ1-1; D is possibly TRBD1 (5 bases). Germline assignment: CDR1 KGHSH and CDR2 LQKENI. Between the trimmed V and J ends, which lost 0 bases and 7 bases, there was a span of 15 bases. The CDR3 is made up of 15 amino acids. For the CDR3, the DNA is TGTGCCAGCTCACCACCGGACACCGTGGGGAGTGAAGCTTTCTTT. Protein sequence: CASSPPDTVGSEAFF.

The rearrangement links TRBV12-3 or TRBV12-4 to TRBJ2-5; D gene ambiguous. V gave up 8 bases and J gave up 5 bases, with 12 bases separating them. This CDR3 is 12 amino acids long. The CDR3 nucleotides are TGTGCCAGCCGACAAATGACGGAGACCCAGTACTTC. This sequence encodes CASRQMTETQYF.

This clone was seen only once. The rearrangement uses TRBV18 and TRBJ2-7; a possible D gene is TRBD1 (6 bases). Trimming left V 3 bases short and J 1 base short, with 10 bases between. CDR3 length equals 14 residues. Germline CDR1 and CDR2: KGHSH and LQKENI. The CDR3 DNA follows: TGTGCCAGCTCACCGCCAGACAGGTCCTACGAGCAGTACTTC. Its translation: CASSPPDRSYEQYF.

The J gene is TRBJ2-5, the V gene TRBV12-5; D not certain. With 2 bases removed from V and 4 bases from J, the gap between germline ends came to 11 bases. Germline V lookup: CDR1 LGHNT, CDR2 FRNRAP. The CDR3 length is 14 residues. The CDR3 coding sequence is TGTGCTAGTGGTTTGTTTCCCGGTGGAGAGACCCAGTACTTC. Its protein product is CASGLFPGGETQYF.

The chain combines TRBV27 with TRBJ2-5, with D perhaps matching TRBD1 (5 bases). The CDR3 is 14 amino acids. Germline CDR1 MNHEY, CDR2 SMNVEV (reference sequence). The V end lost 5 bases, the J end lost 2 bases, and 12 bases lay between the germline ends. The CDR3 DNA follows: TGTGCCAGCAGTACCCTTCAGGGACAAGAGACCCAGTACTTC. This gives the protein CASSTLQGQETQYF.

V usage is TRBV20-1 and J usage is TRBJ2-7; 12 positions match TRBD2. The CDR3 length is 15 residues. CDR1 is DFQATT and CDR2 is SNEGSKA in the germline V gene (reference sequence). J lost 4 bases, V lost 3 bases, and 7 bases had no gene match. The CDR3 loop is CSASSSGRAVYEQYF. For the CDR3, the DNA is TGCAGTGCTAGTTCTAGCGGGAGGGCCGTGTACGAGCAGTACTTC.

This clone was found once. This chain uses TRBV6-5 with TRBJ2-7; no definite D call. The CDR3 sequence is 13 residues long. The ends were cut back, 6 bases at V and 2 bases at J, with 11 bases in the middle. CDR1 is MNHEY and CDR2 is SVGAGI in the germline V gene. The CDR3 sequence: CASSLGPAYEQYF. The CDR3, as DNA: TGTGCCAGCAGCCTTGGACCAGCCTACGAGCAGTACTTC.

The chain recombines TRBV7-9 with TRBJ1-2; the D is unclear. Trimming removed 8 bases at V and 13 bases at J, with 17 bases between. From germline, CDR1 is SEHNR and CDR2 FQNEAQ (reference sequence). The CDR3 loop spans 11 amino acids. CDR3 sequence: CASAPGVEATF. The CDR3 DNA sequence: TGTGCCAGCGCACCCGGGGTGGAGGCCACCTTC.

The chain joins TRBV30 to TRBJ2-5, with 9 bases matching TRBD2. The CDR3 loop spans 11 amino acids. Germline assignment: CDR1 GTSNPN and CDR2 SVGIG (reference sequence). The CDR3 coding sequence is TGTGCATGGGGGTTAGCGGGGGCCAAGTACTTC. Amino acid sequence: CAWGLAGAKYF.

The chain links TRBV19 to TRBJ2-1; 9 bases fit TRBD1. This CDR3 comprises 17 residues. Germline-derived CDR1 and CDR2 are LNHDA and SQIVND (reference sequence). V lost 5 bases to trimming and J lost 8 bases; unmatched junction nucleotides: 16. The CDR3 DNA follows: TGTGCCAGTAGTGCCAAACTTTCACCGGGACAGGGCCATGAGCAGTTCTTC. Protein: CASSAKLSPGQGHEQFF.

This chain uses TRBV19 with TRBJ1-1; 7 nucleotides match TRBD1. CDR3 size: 14 residues. Germline loops: CDR1 LNHDA, CDR2 SQIVND (reference sequence). V was clipped by 5 bases and J by 3 bases; unmatched bases: 6. The CDR3 is CASSWDSRDTEAFF. In DNA form, the CDR3 reads TGTGCCAGTAGTTGGGACAGTCGTGACACTGAAGCTTTCTTT.

The chain couples TRBV28 to TRBJ1-5; D unclear. Deletions cut 5 bases from V and 4 bases from J, with 12 bases between. Germline assignment: CDR1 MDHEN and CDR2 SYDVKM. The CDR3 extends over 14 amino acids. This CDR3 reads CASSIELSNQPQHF. For the CDR3, the DNA is TGTGCCAGCAGTATCGAGTTAAGTAATCAGCCCCAGCATTTT.

The rearrangement joins TRBV5-6 to TRBJ1-6; D not resolved. The CDR3 sequence is 16 residues long. Germline lookup yields CDR1 SGHDT and CDR2 YYEEEE. The V gene lost 3 bases and the J gene lost 0 bases, with 10 bases spanning the gap. The CDR3 spells CASSWTESSYNSPLHF. The CDR3 DNA sequence: TGTGCCAGCAGCTGGACGGAGAGCTCCTATAATTCACCCCTCCACTTT.

This clone has just one count. This chain joins TRBV9 and TRBJ2-1, with TRBD1 as a possible D gene (7 bases). V lost 4 bases to trimming and J lost 7 bases, with 30 bases between them. This CDR3 has 19 amino acids. Per the germline V gene, CDR1 is SGDLS and CDR2 is YYNGEE. The CDR3 coding sequence is TGTGCCAGCAGCAGGGGGCTGAGACTAGACCAACTCACGTGGAATGAGCAGTTCTTC. Translation: CASSRGLRLDQLTWNEQFF.